Below are 16 T cell receptor beta chains sequenced from a single sample in a study of blood T cell repertoires in COVID-19. Assay: immunoSEQ multiplex PCR; the TCRdb copy retains only in-frame clones and omits some. Counted here are under 250,000 clones, 92% occurring once; the ten biggest clones make up 0.8% to 1%. Sequencing input: peripheral blood. Receptors originate from a man in his 60s with COVID-19, enrolled during active disease.

The gene calls are TRBV28 and TRBJ1-5; D uncertain. Between the trimmed V and J ends, which lost 2 bases and 4 bases, there was a span of 3 bases. This CDR3 has 12 residues. CDR1 is MDHEN, CDR2 SYDVKM, per germline. The CDR3 DNA sequence: TGTGCCAGCAGTTTAGCGAATCAGCCCCAGCATTTT. This gives the protein CASSLANQPQHF.

This chain links TRBV19 with TRBJ1-2; tentatively, D is TRBD1 (5 bases). The CDR3 extends over 13 amino acids. CDR1 is LNHDA and CDR2 is SQIVND in the germline V gene (reference sequence). Trimming took off 7 bases at V and 4 bases at J, with 13 bases between the two ends. The CDR3, as DNA: TGTGCCAGTAAATTTCAGGGTGGCTATGGCTACACCTTC. Protein product: CASKFQGGYGYTF.

V is TRBV7-8 and J is TRBJ2-1; D is unresolved. The ends were cut back, 1 base at V and 9 bases at J, with 13 bases in the middle. This CDR3 region has 14 residues. CDR1 SGHVS and CDR2 FQNEAQ come from the germline V gene. CDR3 coding DNA: TGTGCCAGCAGCTTAGGAACGGGTAGGCCTGAGCAGTTCTTC. Translating gives CASSLGTGRPEQFF.

This clone was seen once. The gene calls are TRBV10-3 and TRBJ2-3; a possible D gene is TRBD2 (6 bases). Trimming took off 1 base at V and 1 base at J, with 9 bases between the two ends. Germline assignment: CDR1 ENHRY and CDR2 SYGVKD. This CDR3 region has 15 residues. CDR3 residues: CAISEWGVGTDTQYF. CDR3 nucleotide sequence: TGTGCCATCAGTGAGTGGGGGGTCGGCACAGATACGCAGTATTTT.

This rearrangement joins TRBV7-2 to TRBJ1-4; TRBD1 agrees at 9 bases. V lost 0 bases, J lost 4 bases, and 3 bases stayed unmatched. The CDR3 has 16 amino acids. CDR1 SGHTA and CDR2 FQGNSA come from the germline V gene. The CDR3 nucleotides read TGTGCCAGCAGCTTAGCCGGGACAGGGCTTAATGAAAAACTGTTTTTT. Translated: CASSLAGTGLNEKLFF.

The V call is TRBV21-1, the J call TRBJ1-5; the table calls TRBD1, which could not be checked here. TRBV21-1 is a known pseudogene. There are 15 residues in the CDR3. Written as DNA, the CDR3 is TGTGCCAGCAGCGTGACGGGACAGGGTAATCAGCCCCAGCATTTT. As protein: CASSVTGQGNQPQHF.

This sequence joins TRBV18 and TRBJ2-7; the D is unclear. V shed 2 bases and J shed 3 bases, with 14 bases lying between them. This CDR3 has 15 amino acids. The germline V gene has CDR1 KGHSH and CDR2 LQKENI. In DNA form, the CDR3 reads TGTGCCAGCTCACCAGGAGCCGGGTTAGACTACGAGCAGTACTTC. Encoded protein: CASSPGAGLDYEQYF. The full variable domain, rest sourced from reference TRBV18 and TRBJ2-7, is NAGVMQNPRHLVRRRGQEARLRCSPMKGHSHVYWYRQLPEEGLKFMVYLQKENIIDESGMPKERFSAEFPKEGPSILRIQQVVRGDSAAYFCASSPGAGLDYEQYFGPGTRLTVT.

The chain carries TRBV19 and TRBJ2-7; D gene unclear. Looked up from germline, CDR1 is LNHDA and CDR2 is SQIVND (reference sequence). V was trimmed by 3 bases and J by 3 bases, leaving 15 bases between them. The CDR3 has 15 residues. As DNA, the CDR3 is TGTGCCAGTAGTATTATAGGTAGCAGACTCTACGAGCAGTACTTC. This codes for CASSIIGSRLYEQYF.

This clone appeared once. The gene calls are TRBV28 and TRBJ2-3; maybe TRBD2 (6 bases). Trimming removed 6 bases from V and 0 bases from J, with 7 bases in between. This CDR3 has 13 residues. Germline V gene data show CDR1 as MDHEN and CDR2 as SYDVKM. This chain's CDR3 is CASRGTSTDTQYF. As DNA, the CDR3 is TGTGCCAGCAGGGGGACTAGCACAGATACGCAGTATTTT.

The chain combines TRBV3-1 (or the pseudogene TRBV3-2) with TRBJ2-7; the match to TRBD1 covers 9 bases. Germline V gives CDR1 LGHDT, CDR2 YNNKEL (reference sequence). The trim removed 2 bases at V and 4 bases at J, leaving 12 bases unmatched. This CDR3 is built from 17 residues. The CDR3 nucleotides are TGTGCCAGCAGCCAAAATATCGCTTTGGACAGGGGTTACGAGCAGTACTTC. Protein sequence: CASSQNIALDRGYEQYF.

For the CDR3, the DNA is TGTGCCAGCAGTTTAGGAGTGGCGGGAGGTCTCTCCGAGCAGTACTTC. Protein: CASSLGVAGGLSEQYF. This chain uses TRBV28 with TRBJ2-7; 8 bases are shared with TRBD2. The J segment lost 6 bases and the V segment lost 2 bases, leaving 12 bases of the junction unmatched. CDR3 size: 16 residues. CDR1 and CDR2 (germline): MDHEN, SYDVKM.

The J gene is TRBJ1-5, the V gene TRBV7-6; TRBD1 is a possible D gene (6 bases). The CDR3 runs to 14 residues. Germline CDR1 SGHVS, CDR2 FNYEAQ. With 4 bases removed from V and 2 bases from J, the gap between germline ends came to 9 bases. The CDR3 region has the DNA TGTGCCAGCAGCTCGAGACAGGGCAATCAGCCCCAGCATTTT. Encoded protein: CASSSRQGNQPQHF.

This chain joins TRBV28 and TRBJ2-1, with 10 bases lining up with TRBD2. V shed 7 bases and J 4 bases; nucleotides not matched to a gene: 10. Per the germline V gene, CDR1 is MDHEN and CDR2 is SYDVKM. The CDR3 contains 16 residues. For the CDR3, the DNA is TGTGCCAGCACCTCCCCGGGACTAGCGACATACAATGAGCAGTTCTTC. This encodes CASTSPGLATYNEQFF.

This chain links TRBV10-3 with TRBJ1-2; the match to TRBD1 covers 8 bases. The CDR3 runs 15 residues. Per germline, CDR1 ENHRY and CDR2 SYGVKD. V trimming: 2 bases; J trimming: 5 bases; junction bases outside the gene matches: 7. CDR3 in DNA: TGTGCCATCAGTGAGGAAGGACAGGGCGCTTATGGCTACACCTTC. It specifies CAISEEGQGAYGYTF.

The genes are TRBV19 and TRBJ1-1; D is unclear. The CDR3 extends over 11 amino acids. The germline CDR1 and CDR2 sequences are LNHDA and SQIVND (reference sequence). V was pared by 6 bases and J by 1 base, with 3 bases between. CDR3 nucleotides: TGTGCCAGTAGCGGGAACACTGAAGCTTTCTTT. It yields the protein CASSGNTEAFF. Filled out from reference TRBV19 and TRBJ1-1, the complete variable domain reads DGGITQSPKYLFRKEGQNVTLSCEQNLNHDAMYWYRQDPGQGLRLIYYSQIVNDFQKGDIAEGYSVSREKKESFPLTVTSAQKNPTAFYLCASSGNTEAFFGQGTRLTVV.

Here the CDR3 reads CASSLGQGPDTQYF. CDR3 nucleotide sequence: TGCGCCAGCAGCTTAGGACAGGGCCCAGATACGCAGTATTTT. The rearrangement joins TRBV5-1 to TRBJ2-3, with 8 bases matching TRBD1. From germline, CDR1 is SGHRS and CDR2 YFSETQ. This CDR3 comprises 14 residues. The junction had 3 bases not matched to a gene; V was cut back by 2 bases and J by 4 bases.